This T cell receptor beta chain was obtained from a study of T cell repertoires in cytomegalovirus infection. For the study at large: From public TCR beta signatures came an indication of both CMV infection and matching HLA type.

MiXCR was run by TCRdb on the reads, yielding one entry per CDR3 protein. Of about 740,000 distinct CDR3 sequences detected, about a third appear once; the ten largest clones hold under 3%. The germline V gene has CDR1 SGHVS and CDR2 FQNEAQ. This CDR3 region has 12 residues. About this clonotype: The germline gene is not matched at one end of the junction; a read error may be the cause.

This sequence joins TRBV7-8 and TRBJ1-5, with D uncertain. The sequence came from a human donor in good health (CMV status not recorded). Some clones in this sample may be carry-over from other donors' samples. Input material: PBMCs. CDR3 in DNA: TGTCCCAGCAGCTCCCCTAATCAGCCCCAGCATTTT. Encoded protein: CPSSSPNQPQHF.